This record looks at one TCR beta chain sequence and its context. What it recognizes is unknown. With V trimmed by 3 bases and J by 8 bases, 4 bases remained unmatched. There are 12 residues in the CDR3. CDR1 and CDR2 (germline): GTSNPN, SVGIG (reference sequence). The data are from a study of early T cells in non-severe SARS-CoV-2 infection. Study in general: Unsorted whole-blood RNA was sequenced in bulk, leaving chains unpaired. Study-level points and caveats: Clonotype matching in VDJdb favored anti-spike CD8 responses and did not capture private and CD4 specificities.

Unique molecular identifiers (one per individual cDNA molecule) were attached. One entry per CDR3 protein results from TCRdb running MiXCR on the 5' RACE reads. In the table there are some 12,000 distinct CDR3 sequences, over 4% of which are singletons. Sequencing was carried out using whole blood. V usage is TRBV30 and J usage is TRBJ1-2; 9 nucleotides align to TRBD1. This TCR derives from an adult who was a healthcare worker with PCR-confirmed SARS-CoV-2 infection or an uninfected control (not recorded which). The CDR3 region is CAWSRTGEGYTF. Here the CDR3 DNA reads TGTGCCTGGAGCCGGACAGGGGAAGGCTACACCTTC.